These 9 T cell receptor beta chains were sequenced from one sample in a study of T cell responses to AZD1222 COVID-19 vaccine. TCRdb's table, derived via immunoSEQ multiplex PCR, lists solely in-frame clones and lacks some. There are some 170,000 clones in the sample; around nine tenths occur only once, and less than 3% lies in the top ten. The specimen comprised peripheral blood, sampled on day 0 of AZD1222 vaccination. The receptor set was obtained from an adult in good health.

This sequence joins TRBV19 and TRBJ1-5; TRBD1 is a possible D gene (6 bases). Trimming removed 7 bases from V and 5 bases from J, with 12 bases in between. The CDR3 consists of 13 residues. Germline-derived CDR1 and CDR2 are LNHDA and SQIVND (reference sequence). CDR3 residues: CASTRGGDQPQHF. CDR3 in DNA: TGTGCCAGTACCAGGGGAGGGGATCAGCCCCAGCATTTT.

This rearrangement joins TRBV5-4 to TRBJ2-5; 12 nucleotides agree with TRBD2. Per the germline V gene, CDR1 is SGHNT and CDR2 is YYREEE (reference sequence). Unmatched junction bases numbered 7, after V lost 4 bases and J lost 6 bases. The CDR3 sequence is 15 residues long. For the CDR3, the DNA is TGTGCCAGCAGCGAGACTAGCGGGAGACGGAAGACCCAGTACTTC. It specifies CASSETSGRRKTQYF.

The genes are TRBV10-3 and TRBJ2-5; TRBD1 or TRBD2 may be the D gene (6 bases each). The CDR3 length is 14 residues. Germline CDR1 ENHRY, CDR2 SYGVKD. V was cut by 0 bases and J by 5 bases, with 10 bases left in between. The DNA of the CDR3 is TGTGCCATCAGTGAGTCTGGAGGGGGTGAGACCCAGTACTTC. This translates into CAISESGGGETQYF.

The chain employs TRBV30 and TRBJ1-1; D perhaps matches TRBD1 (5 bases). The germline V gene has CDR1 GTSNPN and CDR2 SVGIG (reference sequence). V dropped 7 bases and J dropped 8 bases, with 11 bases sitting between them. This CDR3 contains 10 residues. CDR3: CAYDGGEAFF. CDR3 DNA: TGTGCCTACGATGGGGGAGAAGCTTTCTTT.

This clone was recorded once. The CDR3 spells CASSPKYGGTGNTIYF. CDR3 nucleotides: TGTGCCAGCTCACCAAAATATGGTGGAACTGGAAACACCATATATTTT. The chain employs TRBV18 and TRBJ1-3; D not resolved. The CDR3 runs to 16 residues. Germline lookup yields CDR1 KGHSH and CDR2 LQKENI. V was shortened by 2 bases and J by 2 bases, with 13 bases between the two germline ends.

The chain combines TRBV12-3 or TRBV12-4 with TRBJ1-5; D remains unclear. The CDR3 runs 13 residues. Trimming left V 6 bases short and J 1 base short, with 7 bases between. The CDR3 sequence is CASRGLSNQPQHF. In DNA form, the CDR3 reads TGTGCCAGCAGAGGTTTAAGCAATCAGCCCCAGCATTTT.

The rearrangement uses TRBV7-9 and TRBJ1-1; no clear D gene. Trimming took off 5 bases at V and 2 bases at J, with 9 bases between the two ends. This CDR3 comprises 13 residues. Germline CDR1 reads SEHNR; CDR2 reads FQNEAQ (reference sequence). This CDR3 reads CASSRVANTEAFF. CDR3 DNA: TGTGCCAGCAGCCGAGTTGCCAACACTGAAGCTTTCTTT.

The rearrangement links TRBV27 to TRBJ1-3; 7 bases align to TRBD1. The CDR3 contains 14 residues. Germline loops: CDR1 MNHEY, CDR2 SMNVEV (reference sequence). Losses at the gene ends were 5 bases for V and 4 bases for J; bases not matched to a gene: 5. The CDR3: CASSETGYGNTIYF. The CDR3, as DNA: TGTGCCAGCAGTGAGACAGGGTACGGAAACACCATATATTTT.

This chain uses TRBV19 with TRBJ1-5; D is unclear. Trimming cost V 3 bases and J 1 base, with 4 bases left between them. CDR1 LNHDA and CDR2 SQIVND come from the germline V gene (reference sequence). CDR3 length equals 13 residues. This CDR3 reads CASSMDSNQPQHF. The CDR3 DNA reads TGTGCCAGTAGTATGGACAGCAATCAGCCCCAGCATTTT.